These 17 T cell receptor beta chains were sequenced from one sample in a study of OX40 agonist ivuxolimab in advanced cancers. Produced via immunoSEQ multiplex PCR; TCRdb's table is partial and in-frame only. Of 83,000 or so clones in the sample, about 88% are singletons; the top ten hold under 8%. The specimen was CD4+ or CD8+ T cells sorted from blood, collected in a trial of the OX40 agonist ivuxolimab. The source is an adult with an advanced solid tumor such as melanoma, head and neck, liver or kidney cancer.

The rearrangement links TRBV6-5 to TRBJ1-4, with a weak D call TRBD1 (6 bases). The germline CDR1 and CDR2 sequences are MNHEY and SVGAGI. The CDR3 sequence is 15 residues long. Trimming left V 6 bases short and J 4 bases short, with 15 bases between. The CDR3 spells CASSSDSPGNEKLFF. The CDR3 DNA follows: TGTGCCAGCAGCTCGGACAGCCCCGGTAATGAAAAACTGTTTTTT.

The V gene is TRBV2, the J gene TRBJ2-1, with 12 positions matching TRBD2. The trim removed 5 bases at V and 2 bases at J, leaving 7 bases unmatched. Germline V CDR1 and CDR2: SNHLY, FYNNEI. The CDR3 has 17 residues. This CDR3 is CASSSRTSGIPYNEQFF. In DNA form, the CDR3 reads TGTGCCAGCAGTAGTCGGACTAGCGGGATCCCCTACAATGAGCAGTTCTTC.

The genes are TRBV12-5 and TRBJ1-1; 9 nucleotides match TRBD1. V shed 6 bases and J 5 bases; nucleotides not matched to a gene: 10. CDR3 length: 15 amino acids. Germline V gene data show CDR1 as LGHNT and CDR2 as FRNRAP. CDR3: CASGPGQGILTEAFF. Here the CDR3 DNA reads TGTGCTAGTGGCCCGGGACAGGGTATATTGACTGAAGCTTTCTTT.

The rearrangement joins TRBV7-2 to TRBJ1-6; TRBD1 might be the D (5 bases). This CDR3 spans 14 amino acids. CDR1 and CDR2 from the germline V gene are SGHTA and FQGNSA. Trimming took off 5 bases at V and 7 bases at J, with 12 bases between the two ends. The CDR3 bases are TGTGCCAGCAGCCAGACAGTTCTCAATTCACCCCTCCACTTT. Encoded protein: CASSQTVLNSPLHF.

V is TRBV5-1 and J is TRBJ1-1; TRBD1 matches 9 bases. Germline V gives CDR1 SGHRS, CDR2 YFSETQ. The CDR3 covers 14 residues. The trim removed 4 bases at V and 2 bases at J, leaving 3 bases unmatched. This chain's CDR3 is CASSVGQGNTEAFF. The DNA for the CDR3 is TGCGCCAGCAGCGTGGGACAGGGAAACACTGAAGCTTTCTTT.

The V call is TRBV11-1, the J call TRBJ1-1, with D uncertain. Trimming took off 4 bases at V and 1 base at J, with 4 bases between the two ends. Germline lookup yields CDR1 SGHAT and CDR2 FQDESV (reference sequence). This CDR3 has 12 amino acids. The CDR3, as DNA: TGTGCCAGCAGCTGGTCGAACACTGAAGCTTTCTTT. It yields the protein CASSWSNTEAFF.

This chain joins TRBV18 and TRBJ2-7, with D unresolved. Between the trimmed V and J ends, which lost 3 bases and 0 bases, there was a span of 9 bases. The length of the CDR3 is 14 residues. In germline, CDR1 is KGHSH, CDR2 LQKENI. CDR3: CASSPQRSSYEQYF. The CDR3 nucleotides are TGTGCCAGCTCACCCCAAAGGAGCTCCTACGAGCAGTACTTC.

The rearrangement links TRBV5-1 to TRBJ1-3; possibly TRBD1 for D (6 bases). V was pared by 0 bases and J by 4 bases, with 14 bases between. Per the germline V gene, CDR1 is SGHRS and CDR2 is YFSETQ. The CDR3 loop spans 16 amino acids. The CDR3 loop is CASSLASRGTGNTIYF. For the CDR3, the DNA is TGCGCCAGCAGCTTGGCATCCCGGGGGACAGGAAACACCATATATTTT.

This rearrangement joins TRBV27 to TRBJ1-3, with TRBD1 identical over 7 bases. Germline V gives CDR1 MNHEY, CDR2 SMNVEV (reference sequence). V lost 4 bases to trimming and J lost 0 bases; unmatched junction nucleotides: 3. This CDR3 contains 15 residues. CDR3 loop: CASSSRGPSGNTIYF. In nucleotides, the CDR3 is TGTGCCAGCAGTTCGAGGGGGCCCTCTGGAAACACCATATATTTT.

The CDR3 DNA reads as TGTGCCAGCACTCATCCCGGGACAGGGAAAAATGAGCAGTTCTTC. It encodes CASTHPGTGKNEQFF. The chain uses TRBV6-5 and TRBJ2-1; 9 nucleotides match TRBD1. Germline V gene sequence: CDR1 MNHEY, CDR2 SVGAGI. After removal of 7 bases from V and 7 bases from J, the junction contained 11 bases not matched to a gene. The CDR3 length is 15 residues.

V usage is TRBV9 and J usage is TRBJ2-7; maybe TRBD1 (6 bases). Germline values: CDR1 SGDLS, CDR2 YYNGEE. V was cut by 4 bases and J by 7 bases, with 15 bases left in between. The CDR3 is 13 residues long. DNA for the CDR3: TGTGCCAGCAGCCTTACAGGGTCTCGGGAGCAGTACTTC. It yields the protein CASSLTGSREQYF.

A few counts support this clone. The J gene is TRBJ1-6, the V gene TRBV7-9, with D unresolved. V lost 4 bases to trimming and J lost 3 bases, with 4 bases between them. CDR1 and CDR2 (germline): SEHNR, FQNEAQ (reference sequence). This CDR3 comprises 13 residues. CDR3: CASSSIYNSPLHF. The CDR3 bases are TGTGCCAGCAGCTCGATCTATAATTCACCCCTCCACTTT.

The chain uses TRBV10-3 and TRBJ1-2, with D possibly TRBD1 on 6 matching bases. Germline CDR1 ENHRY, CDR2 SYGVKD. This CDR3 has 12 residues. V was cut by 7 bases and J by 4 bases, with 10 bases left in between. CDR3 DNA: TGTGCCATCACGGGAGGGGGCTATGGCTACACCTTC. Residues: CAITGGGYGYTF.

V usage is TRBV4-3 and J usage is TRBJ2-7; 10 bases match TRBD2. With 0 bases clipped from V and 4 bases from J, the junction kept 3 bases outside the gene matches. Germline loops: CDR1 LGHNA, CDR2 YSLEER. This CDR3 is built from 15 residues. In DNA, the CDR3 is TGCGCCAGCAGCCAAGAAGCGGGAGGGCAATACGAGCAGTACTTC. This codes for CASSQEAGGQYEQYF.

The V and J genes are TRBV5-4 and TRBJ2-5, with 9 bases matching TRBD2. The J segment lost 4 bases and the V segment lost 4 bases, leaving 8 bases of the junction unmatched. CDR1 is SGHNT and CDR2 is YYREEE in the germline V gene (reference sequence). The length of the CDR3 is 15 residues. The CDR3 region is CASSHRGGAPETQYF. CDR3 nucleotide sequence: TGTGCCAGCAGCCACCGCGGGGGGGCCCCAGAGACCCAGTACTTC.

This clone was recorded only once. The chain carries TRBV29-1 and TRBJ2-1; TRBD1 might be the D (6 bases). Trimming removed 5 bases at V and 3 bases at J, with 26 bases between. This CDR3 spans 18 amino acids. Germline CDR1 is SQVTM and CDR2 is ANQGSEA. DNA of the CDR3: TGCAGCGTTCGAGGTGGGCCAGGGAAGGGGGTTGTCTACAATGAGCAGTTCTTC. Translating gives CSVRGGPGKGVVYNEQFF.

V usage is TRBV7-9 and J usage is TRBJ2-6; possibly TRBD1 for D (6 bases). V was shortened by 5 bases and J by 2 bases, with 16 bases between the two germline ends. The CDR3 covers 17 residues. The V gene's germline CDR1 is SEHNR and CDR2 FQNEAQ (reference sequence). Here the CDR3 reads CASSKPLPGAGANVLTF. In DNA, the CDR3 is TGTGCCAGCAGCAAGCCCCTGCCAGGGGCTGGGGCCAACGTCCTGACTTTC.